This TCR beta chain was sequenced in a study of CD8+ T cells in alopecia areata. V lost 5 bases and J 6 bases, leaving 10 bases between the germline ends. Germline V lookup: CDR1 SQVTM, CDR2 ANQGSEA. CDR3 length: 12 residues. The authors extracted RNA and reverse transcribed it into cDNA as the sequencing template. Assay used: immunoSEQ multiplex PCR; TCRdb lists only in-frame clones, some missing. The sample includes fewer than 200,000 clones, 58% of them seen just once. Noted treatment: oral pan-JAK inhibitor, 5-10 mg twice daily. This clone has a count of ten or more. The material was CD8+ T cells sorted from blood, obtained at week 24, from a patient treated with tofacitinib. The clonotype originates from a human donor with alopecia areata. This chain uses TRBV29-1 with TRBJ2-2; D possibly uses TRBD1 or TRBD2 (6 bases each). CDR3 nucleotide sequence: TGCAGCGTTCACGGGGGCCCCGGGGAGCTGTTTTTT. Its protein product is CSVHGGPGELFF.